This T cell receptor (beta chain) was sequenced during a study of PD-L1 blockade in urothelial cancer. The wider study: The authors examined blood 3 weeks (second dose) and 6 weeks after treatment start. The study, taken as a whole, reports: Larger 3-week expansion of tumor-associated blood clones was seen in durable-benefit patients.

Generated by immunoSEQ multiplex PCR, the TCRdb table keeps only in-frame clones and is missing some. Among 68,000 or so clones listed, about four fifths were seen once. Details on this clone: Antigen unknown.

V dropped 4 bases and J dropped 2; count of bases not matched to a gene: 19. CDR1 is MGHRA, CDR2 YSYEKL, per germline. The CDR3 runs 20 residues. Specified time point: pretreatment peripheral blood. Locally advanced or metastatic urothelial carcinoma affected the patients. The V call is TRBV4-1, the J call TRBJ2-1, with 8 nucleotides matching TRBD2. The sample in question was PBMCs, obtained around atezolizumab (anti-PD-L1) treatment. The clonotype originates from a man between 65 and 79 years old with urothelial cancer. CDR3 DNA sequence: TGCGCCAGCAGCCCGCTTTCGGGAGGGCGGGCCCTAAGGGCCTACAATGAGCAGTTCTTC. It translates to CASSPLSGGRALRAYNEQFF.